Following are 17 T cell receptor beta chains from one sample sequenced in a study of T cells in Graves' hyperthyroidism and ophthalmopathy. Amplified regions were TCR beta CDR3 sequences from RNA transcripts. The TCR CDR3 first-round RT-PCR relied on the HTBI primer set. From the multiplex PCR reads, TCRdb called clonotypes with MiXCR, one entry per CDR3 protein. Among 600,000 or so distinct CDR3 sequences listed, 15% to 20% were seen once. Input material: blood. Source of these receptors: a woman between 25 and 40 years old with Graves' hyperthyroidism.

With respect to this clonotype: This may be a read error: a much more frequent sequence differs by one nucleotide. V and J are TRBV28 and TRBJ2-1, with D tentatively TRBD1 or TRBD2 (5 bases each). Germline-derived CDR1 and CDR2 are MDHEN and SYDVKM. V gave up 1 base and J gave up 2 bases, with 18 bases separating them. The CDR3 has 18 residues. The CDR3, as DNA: TGTGCCAGCAGTTTATCAGGACTGGGGGAGAGCACCTACAATGAGCAGTTCTTC. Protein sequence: CASSLSGLGESTYNEQFF.

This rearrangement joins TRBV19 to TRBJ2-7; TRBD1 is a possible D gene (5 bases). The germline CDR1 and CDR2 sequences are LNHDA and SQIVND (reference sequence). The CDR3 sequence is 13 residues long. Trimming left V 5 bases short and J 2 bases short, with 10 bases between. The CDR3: CASSDSRPYEQYF. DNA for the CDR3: TGTGCCAGTAGTGACAGTCGCCCCTACGAGCAGTACTTC.

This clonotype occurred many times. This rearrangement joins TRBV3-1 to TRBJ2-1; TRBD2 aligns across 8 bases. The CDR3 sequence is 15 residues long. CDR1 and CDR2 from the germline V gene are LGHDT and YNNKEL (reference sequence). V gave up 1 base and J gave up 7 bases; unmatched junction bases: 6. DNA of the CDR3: TGTGCCAGCAGCCAAGGAGTTAGCGGGATGAATGAGCAGTTCTTC. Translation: CASSQGVSGMNEQFF.

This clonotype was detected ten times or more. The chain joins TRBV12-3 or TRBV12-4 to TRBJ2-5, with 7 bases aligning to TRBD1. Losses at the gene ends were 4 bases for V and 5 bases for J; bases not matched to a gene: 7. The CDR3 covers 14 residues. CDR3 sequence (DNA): TGTGCCAGCAGTTACGACAGGGCGGCGGAGACCCAGTACTTC. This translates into CASSYDRAAETQYF.

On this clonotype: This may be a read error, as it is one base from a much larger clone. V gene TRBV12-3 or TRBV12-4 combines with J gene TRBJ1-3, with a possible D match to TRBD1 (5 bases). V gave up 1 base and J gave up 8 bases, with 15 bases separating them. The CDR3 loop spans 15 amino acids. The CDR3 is CASSLVSGGGHTIYF. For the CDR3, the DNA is TGTGCCAGCAGTTTAGTCTCCGGGGGGGGACACACCATATATTTT.

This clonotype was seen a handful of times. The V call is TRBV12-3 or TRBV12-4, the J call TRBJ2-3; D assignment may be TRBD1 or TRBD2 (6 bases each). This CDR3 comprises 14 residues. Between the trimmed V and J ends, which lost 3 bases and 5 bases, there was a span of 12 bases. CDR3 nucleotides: TGTGCCAGCAGTTTGCGGGAAGGGGGAGATACGCAGTATTTT. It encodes CASSLREGGDTQYF.

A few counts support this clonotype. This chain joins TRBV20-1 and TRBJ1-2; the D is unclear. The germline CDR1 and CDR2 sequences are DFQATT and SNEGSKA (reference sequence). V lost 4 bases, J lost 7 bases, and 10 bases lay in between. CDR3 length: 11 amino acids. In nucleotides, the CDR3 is TGCAGTGCTAAGAGGGAACGTGGCTACACCTTC. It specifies CSAKRERGYTF.

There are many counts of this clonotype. The CDR3 bases are TGTGCCAGCGGGACAGTCATGAACACTGAAGCTTTCTTT. It yields the protein CASGTVMNTEAFF. The rearrangement uses TRBV7-2 and TRBJ1-1; 7 bases map to TRBD1. The CDR3 is 13 amino acids. Trimming cost V 8 bases and J 0 bases; bases outside gene matches: 3. From germline, CDR1 is SGHTA and CDR2 FQGNSA.

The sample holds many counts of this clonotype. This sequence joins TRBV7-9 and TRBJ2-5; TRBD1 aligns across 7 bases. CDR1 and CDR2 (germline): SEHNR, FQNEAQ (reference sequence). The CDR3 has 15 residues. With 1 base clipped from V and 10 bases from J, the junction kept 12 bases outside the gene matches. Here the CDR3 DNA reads TGTGCCAGCAGCTTAGAGTCGACAGGGTTTCGAGACCAGTACTTC. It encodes CASSLESTGFRDQYF.

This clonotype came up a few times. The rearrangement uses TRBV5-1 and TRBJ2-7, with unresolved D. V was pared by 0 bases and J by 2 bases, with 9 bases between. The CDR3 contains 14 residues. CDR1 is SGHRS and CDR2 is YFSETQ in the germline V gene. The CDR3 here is CASSLGHSPYEQYF. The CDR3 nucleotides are TGCGCCAGCAGCTTGGGGCATTCCCCCTACGAGCAGTACTTC. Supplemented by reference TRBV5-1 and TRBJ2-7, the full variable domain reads KAGVTQTPRYLIKTRGQQVTLSCSPISGHRSVSWYQQTPGQGLQFLFEYFSETQRNKGNFPGRFSGRQFSNSRSEMNVSTLELGDSALYLCASSLGHSPYEQYFGPGTRLTVT.

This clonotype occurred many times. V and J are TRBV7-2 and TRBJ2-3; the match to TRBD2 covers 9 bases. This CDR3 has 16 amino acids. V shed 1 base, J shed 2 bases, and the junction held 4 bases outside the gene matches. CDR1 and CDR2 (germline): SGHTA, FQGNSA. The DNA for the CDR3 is TGTGCCAGCAGCTTAGTAGCGGGGGCCTACACAGATACGCAGTATTTT. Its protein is CASSLVAGAYTDTQYF.

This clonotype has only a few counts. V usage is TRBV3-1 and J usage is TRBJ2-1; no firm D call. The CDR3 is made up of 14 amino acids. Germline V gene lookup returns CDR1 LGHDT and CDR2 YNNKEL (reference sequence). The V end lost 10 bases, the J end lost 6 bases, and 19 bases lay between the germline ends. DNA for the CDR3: TGTGCCACCGGAGCTAGGGCGTCGGGCAATGAGCAGTTCTTC. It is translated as CATGARASGNEQFF.

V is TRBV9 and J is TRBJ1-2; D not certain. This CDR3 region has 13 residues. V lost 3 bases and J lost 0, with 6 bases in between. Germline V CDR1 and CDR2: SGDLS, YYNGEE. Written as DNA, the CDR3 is TGTGCCAGCAGCGATCGGACTAACTATGGCTACACCTTC. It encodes CASSDRTNYGYTF.

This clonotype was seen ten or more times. CDR3 coding DNA: TGTGCCAGCAGCGTCCCGGCGAAGGGGGGACAATCGAGAAACAATGAGCAGTTCTTC. This gives the protein CASSVPAKGGQSRNNEQFF. The V gene is TRBV9, the J gene TRBJ2-1; either TRBD1 or TRBD2 may supply D (6 bases each). Germline CDR1 SGDLS, CDR2 YYNGEE. V was shortened by 2 bases and J by 5 bases, with 26 bases between the two germline ends. The CDR3 sequence is 19 residues long. The whole variable domain, filled in from reference TRBV9 and TRBJ2-1, reads DSGVTQTPKHLITATGQRVTLRCSPRSGDLSVYWYQQSLDQGLQFLIQYYNGEERAKGNILERFSAQQFPDLHSELNLSSLELGDSALYFCASSVPAKGGQSRNNEQFFGPGTRLTVL.

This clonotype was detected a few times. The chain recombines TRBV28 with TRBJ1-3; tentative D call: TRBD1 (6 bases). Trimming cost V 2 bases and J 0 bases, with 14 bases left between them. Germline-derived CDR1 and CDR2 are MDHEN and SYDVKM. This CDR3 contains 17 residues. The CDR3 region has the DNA TGTGCCAGCAGTTTAGGGGGGCAAACCATCTCTGGAAACACCATATATTTT. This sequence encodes CASSLGGQTISGNTIYF. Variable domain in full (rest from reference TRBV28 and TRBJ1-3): DVKVTQSSRYLVKRTGEKVFLECVQDMDHENMFWYRQDPGLGLRLIYFSYDVKMKEKGDIPEGYSVSREKKERFSLILESASTNQTSMYLCASSLGGQTISGNTIYFGEGSWLTVV.

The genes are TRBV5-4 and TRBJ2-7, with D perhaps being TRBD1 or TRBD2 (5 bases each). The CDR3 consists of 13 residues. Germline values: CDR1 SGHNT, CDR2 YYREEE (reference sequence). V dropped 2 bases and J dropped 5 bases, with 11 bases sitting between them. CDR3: CASSFARGNEQYF. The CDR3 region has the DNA TGTGCCAGCAGCTTCGCGAGGGGAAACGAGCAGTACTTC.

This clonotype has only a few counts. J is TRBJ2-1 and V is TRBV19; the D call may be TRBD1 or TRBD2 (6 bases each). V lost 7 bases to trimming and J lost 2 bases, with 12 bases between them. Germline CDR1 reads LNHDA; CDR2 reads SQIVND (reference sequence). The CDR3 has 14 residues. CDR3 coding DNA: TGTGCCAGTACCCGGGGGCCCACCTACAATGAGCAGTTCTTC. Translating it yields CASTRGPTYNEQFF.